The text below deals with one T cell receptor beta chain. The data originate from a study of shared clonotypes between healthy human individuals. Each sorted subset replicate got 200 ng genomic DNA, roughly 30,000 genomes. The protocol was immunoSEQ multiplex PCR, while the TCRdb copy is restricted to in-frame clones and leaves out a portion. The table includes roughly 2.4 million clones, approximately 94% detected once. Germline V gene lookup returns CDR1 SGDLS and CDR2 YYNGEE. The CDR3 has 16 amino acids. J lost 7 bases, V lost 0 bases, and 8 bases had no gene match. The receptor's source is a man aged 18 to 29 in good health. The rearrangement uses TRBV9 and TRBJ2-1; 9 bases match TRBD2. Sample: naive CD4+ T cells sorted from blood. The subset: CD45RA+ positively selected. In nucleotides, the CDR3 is TGTGCCAGCAGCGTAGCGGCGGGGGGGATCCGAAATGAGCAGTTCTTC. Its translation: CASSVAAGGIRNEQFF.